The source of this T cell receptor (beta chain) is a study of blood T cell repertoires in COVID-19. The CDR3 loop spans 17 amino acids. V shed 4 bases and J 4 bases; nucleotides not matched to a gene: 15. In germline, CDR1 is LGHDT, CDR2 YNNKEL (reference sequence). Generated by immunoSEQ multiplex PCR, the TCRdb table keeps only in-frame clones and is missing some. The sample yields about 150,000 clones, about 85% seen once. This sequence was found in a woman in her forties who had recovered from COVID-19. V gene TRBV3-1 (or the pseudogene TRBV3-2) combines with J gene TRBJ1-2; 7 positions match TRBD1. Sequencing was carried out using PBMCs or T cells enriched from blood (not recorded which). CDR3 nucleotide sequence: TGTGCCAGCAGCCGTCGCGAACAAAGGGGACAGAGCTATGGCTACACCTTC. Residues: CASSRREQRGQSYGYTF.